This TCR beta chain stems from a study of blood T cell repertoires in COVID-19. The ends were cut back, 7 bases at V and 2 bases at J, with 18 bases in the middle. CDR1 and CDR2 from the germline V gene are LNHDA and SQIVND (reference sequence). This CDR3 is 15 amino acids long. In the authors' methods: It was from reference gene primer amplification that nucleated cell counts were estimated. Clones were sequenced by immunoSEQ multiplex PCR, and TCRdb holds only the in-frame ones, with some missing. V and J calls and clone size are those listed in that table; D and trimming were worked out from the DNA. The sample lists fewer than 150,000 clones; about 86% were seen once.

The specimen sequenced was peripheral blood. The J gene is TRBJ2-7, the V gene TRBV19, with D perhaps matching TRBD2 (5 bases). The TCR comes from a man in his 70s who had recovered from COVID-19. The CDR3 loop reads CASTLASGLTYEQYF. As DNA, the CDR3 is TGTGCCAGTACCTTGGCCAGCGGACTTACCTACGAGCAGTACTTC.